The T cell receptor (beta chain) described here comes from a study of fetal regulatory T cell absence and autoimmunity. The repertoire was sequenced with immunoSEQ multiplex PCR; TCRdb's copy has only in-frame clones and lacks some. The sample records about 46,000 clones, roughly 80% being singletons. Trimming cost V 5 bases and J 7 bases, with 8 bases left between them. The CDR3 consists of 12 residues. CDR1 is SEHNR, CDR2 FQNEAQ, per germline (reference sequence). The chain recombines TRBV7-9 with TRBJ2-2; D is unclear. Sequencing used cord blood. The clonotype was recovered from a newborn boy with IPEX syndrome. In DNA, the CDR3 is TGTGCCAGCAGCCGGGTCCGCGGGGAGCTGTTTTTT. It encodes CASSRVRGELFF. The entire variable domain, with the rest obtained from reference TRBV7-9 and TRBJ2-2, is as follows: DTGVSQNPRHKITKRGQNVTFRCDPISEHNRLYWYRQTLGQGPEFLTYFQNEAQLEKSRLLSDRFSAERPKGSFSTLEIQRTEQGDSAMYLCASSRVRGELFFGEGSRLTVL.